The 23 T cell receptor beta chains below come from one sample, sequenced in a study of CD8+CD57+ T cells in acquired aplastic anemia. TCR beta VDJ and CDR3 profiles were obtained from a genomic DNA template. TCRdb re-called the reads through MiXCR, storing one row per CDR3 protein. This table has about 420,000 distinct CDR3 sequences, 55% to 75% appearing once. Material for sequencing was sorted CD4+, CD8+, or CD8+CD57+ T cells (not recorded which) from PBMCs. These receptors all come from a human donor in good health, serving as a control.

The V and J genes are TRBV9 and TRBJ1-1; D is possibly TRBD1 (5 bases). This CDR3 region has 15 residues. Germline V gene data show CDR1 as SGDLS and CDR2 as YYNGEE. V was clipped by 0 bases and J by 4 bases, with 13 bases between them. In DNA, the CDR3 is TGTGCCAGCAGCGTAGGAGGTCGGGGGACCACTGAAGCTTTCTTT. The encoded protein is CASSVGGRGTTEAFF.

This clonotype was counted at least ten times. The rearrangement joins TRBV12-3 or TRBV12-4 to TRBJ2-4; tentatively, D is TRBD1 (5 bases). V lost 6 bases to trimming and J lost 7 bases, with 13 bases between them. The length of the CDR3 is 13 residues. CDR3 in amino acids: CASRRGFENIQYF. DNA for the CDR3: TGTGCCAGCAGAAGGGGATTCGAGAACATTCAGTACTTC.

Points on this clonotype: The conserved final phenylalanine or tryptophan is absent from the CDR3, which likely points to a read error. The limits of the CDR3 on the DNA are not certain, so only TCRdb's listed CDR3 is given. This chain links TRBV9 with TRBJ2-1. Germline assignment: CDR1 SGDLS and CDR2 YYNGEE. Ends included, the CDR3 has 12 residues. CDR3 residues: CASSVANGHHTL.

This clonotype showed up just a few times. The CDR3 loop reads CATSDGTGSATGNQPQHF. In nucleotides, the CDR3 is TGTGCCACCAGTGATGGGACAGGGAGCGCTACTGGCAATCAGCCCCAGCATTTT. This chain links TRBV24-1 with TRBJ1-5; 9 nucleotides match TRBD1. This CDR3 is built from 18 residues. The V gene end was trimmed by 3 bases and the J gene end by 2 bases; junction bases not matched to a gene: 10. Germline-derived CDR1 and CDR2 are KGHDR and SFDVKD.

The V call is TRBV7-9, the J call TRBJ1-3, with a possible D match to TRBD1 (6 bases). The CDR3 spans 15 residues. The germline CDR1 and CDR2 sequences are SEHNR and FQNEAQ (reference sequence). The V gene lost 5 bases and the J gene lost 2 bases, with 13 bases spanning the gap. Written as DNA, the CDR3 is TGTGCCAGCAGCACGTGGGGGGGCCCTGGAAACACCATATATTTT. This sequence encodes CASSTWGGPGNTIYF. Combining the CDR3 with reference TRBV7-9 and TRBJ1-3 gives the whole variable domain DTGVSQNPRHKITKRGQNVTFRCDPISEHNRLYWYRQTLGQGPEFLTYFQNEAQLEKSRLLSDRFSAERPKGSFSTLEIQRTEQGDSAMYLCASSTWGGPGNTIYFGEGSWLTVV.

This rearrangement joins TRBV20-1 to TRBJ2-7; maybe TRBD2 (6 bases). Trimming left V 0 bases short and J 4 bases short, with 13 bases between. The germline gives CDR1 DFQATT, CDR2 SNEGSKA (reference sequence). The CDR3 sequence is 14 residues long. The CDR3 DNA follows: TGCAGTGCTAGAGATCTCGGGCGGGGTTACGAGCAGTACTTC. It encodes CSARDLGRGYEQYF.

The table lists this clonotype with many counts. This CDR3 reads CASGDRFNYGYTF. The CDR3 DNA is TGTGCCAGCGGAGACAGGTTTAACTATGGCTACACCTTC. V and J are TRBV9 and TRBJ1-2; possibly TRBD1 for D (6 bases). The CDR3 has 13 amino acids. Between the trimmed V and J ends, which lost 7 bases and 1 base, there was a span of 11 bases. CDR1 SGDLS and CDR2 YYNGEE come from the germline V gene. Filled out from reference TRBV9 and TRBJ1-2, the complete variable domain reads DSGVTQTPKHLITATGQRVTLRCSPRSGDLSVYWYQQSLDQGLQFLIQYYNGEERAKGNILERFSAQQFPDLHSELNLSSLELGDSALYFCASGDRFNYGYTFGSGTRLTVV.

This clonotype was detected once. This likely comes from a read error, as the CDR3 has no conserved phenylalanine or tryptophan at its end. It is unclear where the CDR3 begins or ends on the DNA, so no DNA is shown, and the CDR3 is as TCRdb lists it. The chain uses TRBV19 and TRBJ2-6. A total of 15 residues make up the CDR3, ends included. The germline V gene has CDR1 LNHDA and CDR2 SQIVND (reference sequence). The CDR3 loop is CASSIEGTGAAVLTV.

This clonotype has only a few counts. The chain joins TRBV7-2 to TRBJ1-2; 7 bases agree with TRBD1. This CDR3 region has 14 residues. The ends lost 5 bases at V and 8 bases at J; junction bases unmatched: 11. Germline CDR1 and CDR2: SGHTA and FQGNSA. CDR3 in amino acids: CASSPDRAVPGYTF. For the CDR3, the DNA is TGTGCCAGCAGCCCTGACAGGGCGGTGCCAGGCTACACCTTC.

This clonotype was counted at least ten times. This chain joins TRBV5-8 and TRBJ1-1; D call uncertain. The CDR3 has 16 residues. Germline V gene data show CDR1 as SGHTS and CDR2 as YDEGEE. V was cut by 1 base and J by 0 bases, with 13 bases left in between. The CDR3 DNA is TGTGCCAGCAGCTTGCAGAGGGTGAAAATGAACACTGAAGCTTTCTTT. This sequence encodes CASSLQRVKMNTEAFF.

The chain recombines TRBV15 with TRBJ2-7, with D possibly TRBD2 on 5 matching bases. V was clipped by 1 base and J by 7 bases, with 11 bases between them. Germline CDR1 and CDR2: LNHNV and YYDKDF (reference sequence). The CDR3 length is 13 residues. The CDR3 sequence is CATSRAPREEQYF. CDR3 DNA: TGTGCCACCAGCAGAGCCCCCCGGGAAGAGCAGTACTTC. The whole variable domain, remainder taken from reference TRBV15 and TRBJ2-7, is DAMVIQNPRYQVTQFGKPVTLSCSQTLNHNVMYWYQQKSSQAPKLLFHYYDKDFNNEADTPDNFQSRRPNTSFCFLDIRSPGLGDTAMYLCATSRAPREEQYFGPGTRLTVT.

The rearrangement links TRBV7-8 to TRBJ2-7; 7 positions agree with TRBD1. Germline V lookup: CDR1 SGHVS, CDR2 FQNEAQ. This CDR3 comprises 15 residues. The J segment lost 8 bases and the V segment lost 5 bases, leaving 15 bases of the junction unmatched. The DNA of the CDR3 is TGTGCCAGCAGCCCCCAAGGGGGCCTTAGGAACCAGCAGTACTTC. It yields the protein CASSPQGGLRNQQYF.

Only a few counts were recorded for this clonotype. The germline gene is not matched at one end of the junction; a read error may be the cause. Here the CDR3 DNA reads TGCGCCAGCAGCTTGGGAGGTTCTGGAGACACCATATATTTT. As protein: CASSLGGSGDTIYF. The chain combines TRBV5-1 with TRBJ1-3; D call uncertain. Germline loops: CDR1 SGHRS, CDR2 YFSETQ. CDR3 length: 14 amino acids. The full variable domain, with the rest looked up from reference TRBV5-1 and TRBJ1-3, is KAGVTQTPRYLIKTRGQQVTLSCSPISGHRSVSWYQQTPGQGLQFLFEYFSETQRNKGNFPGRFSGRQFSNSRSEMNVSTLELGDSALYLCASSLGGSGDTIYFGEGSWLTVV.

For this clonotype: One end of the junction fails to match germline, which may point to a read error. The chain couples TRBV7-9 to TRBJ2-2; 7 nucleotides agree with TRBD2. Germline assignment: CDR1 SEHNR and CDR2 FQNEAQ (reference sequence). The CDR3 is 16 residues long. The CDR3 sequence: CASSLGAGQRPGELFF. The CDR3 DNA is TGTGCCAGCAGTTTGGGAGCGGGGCAGAGGCCCGGAGAGCTGTTTTTT.

The CDR3 coding sequence is TGTGCCAGTCTTGGGACAGTTGAGGGACCCCTCCACTTT. This encodes CASLGTVEGPLHF. The rearrangement uses TRBV12-3 or TRBV12-4 and TRBJ1-6; TRBD1 matches 7 bases. This CDR3 contains 13 residues. V gave up 9 bases and J gave up 12 bases; unmatched junction bases: 11.

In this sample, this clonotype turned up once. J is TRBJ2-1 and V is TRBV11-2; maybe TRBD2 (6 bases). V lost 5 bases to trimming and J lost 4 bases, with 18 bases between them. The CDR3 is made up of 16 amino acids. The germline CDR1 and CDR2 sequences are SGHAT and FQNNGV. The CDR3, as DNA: TGTGCCAGCAGCCGCCGGGGCGCGGGGTTTTACAATGAGCAGTTCTTC. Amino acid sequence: CASSRRGAGFYNEQFF.

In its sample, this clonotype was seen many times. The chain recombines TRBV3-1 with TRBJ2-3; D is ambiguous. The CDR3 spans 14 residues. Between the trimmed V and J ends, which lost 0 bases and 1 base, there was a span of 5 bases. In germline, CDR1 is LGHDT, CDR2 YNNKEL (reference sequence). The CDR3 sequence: CASSQDEGTDTQYF. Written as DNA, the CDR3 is TGTGCCAGCAGCCAAGATGAGGGCACAGATACGCAGTATTTT.

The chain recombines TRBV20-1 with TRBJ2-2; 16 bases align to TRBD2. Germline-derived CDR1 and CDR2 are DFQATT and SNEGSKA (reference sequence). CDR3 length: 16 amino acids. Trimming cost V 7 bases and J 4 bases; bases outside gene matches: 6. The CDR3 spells CSVGTSGGDGTGELFF. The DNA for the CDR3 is TGCAGTGTGGGGACTAGCGGGGGGGATGGCACCGGGGAGCTGTTTTTT.

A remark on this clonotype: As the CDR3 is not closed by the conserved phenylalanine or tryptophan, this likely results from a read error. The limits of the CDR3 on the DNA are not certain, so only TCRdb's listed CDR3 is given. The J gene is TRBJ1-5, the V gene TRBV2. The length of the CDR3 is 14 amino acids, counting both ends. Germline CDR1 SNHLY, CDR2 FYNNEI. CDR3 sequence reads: CASSAGWYTEALFV.

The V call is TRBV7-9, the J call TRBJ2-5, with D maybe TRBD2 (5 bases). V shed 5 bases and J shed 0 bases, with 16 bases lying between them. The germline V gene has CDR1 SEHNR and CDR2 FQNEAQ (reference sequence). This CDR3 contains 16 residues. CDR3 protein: CASSVVGQEDQETQYF. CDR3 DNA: TGTGCCAGCAGCGTGGTCGGCCAGGAGGACCAAGAGACCCAGTACTTC.

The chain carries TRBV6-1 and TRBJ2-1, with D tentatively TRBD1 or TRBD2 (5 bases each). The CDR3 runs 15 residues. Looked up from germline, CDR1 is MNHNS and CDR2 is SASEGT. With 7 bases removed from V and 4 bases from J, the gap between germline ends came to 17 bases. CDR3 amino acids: CASTLTGTGYNEQFF. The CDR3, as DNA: TGTGCCAGCACCCTTACCGGGACGGGGTACAATGAGCAGTTCTTC.

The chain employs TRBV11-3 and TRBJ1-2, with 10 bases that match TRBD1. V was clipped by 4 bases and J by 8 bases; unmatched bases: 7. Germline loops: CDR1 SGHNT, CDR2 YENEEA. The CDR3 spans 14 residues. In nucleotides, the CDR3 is TGTGCCAGCAGCTCCGGACAGGGGGGGGGAGGCTACACCTTC. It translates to CASSSGQGGGGYTF.

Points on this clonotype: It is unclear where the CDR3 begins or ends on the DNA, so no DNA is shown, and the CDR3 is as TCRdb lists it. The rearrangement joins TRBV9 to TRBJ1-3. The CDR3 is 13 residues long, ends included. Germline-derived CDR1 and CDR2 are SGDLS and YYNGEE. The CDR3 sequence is CASSVASGNTINF.